This TCR beta chain was retrieved from a study of blood T cells in healthy people across ages. This clonotype was picked up a small number of times. As yet, its antigen is unknown. The CDR3 has 14 residues. V lost 4 bases, J lost 0 bases, and 4 bases stayed unmatched. CDR1 SQVTM and CDR2 ANQGSEA come from the germline V gene. The study's findings and limits: Older individuals had lower TCR beta diversity per million T cells (the decline was roughly linear). The study regarded diversity estimates from one million T cells as underestimates. Both naive CD4+ cell counts and diversity were greater in long-lived donors than in aged donors.

The second PCR ran roughly 6 to 11 cycles with a sample-barcoded 5' primer and J-beta primers. Every molecule of cDNA carried a tag from a template-switch adaptor with 12 random nucleotides. TCRdb itself ran the 5' RACE reads through MiXCR, one entry per CDR3 protein. The sample lists some 1,500,000 distinct CDR3 sequences, 40% to 45% occurring once. Sequenced input: blood. The sequence derives from a young woman in good health. V gene TRBV29-1 combines with J gene TRBJ2-7; 9 bases map to TRBD1. CDR3 sequence reads: CSVAGTGSSYEQYF. CDR3 sequence (DNA): TGCAGCGTTGCCGGGACAGGGAGCTCCTACGAGCAGTACTTC.